This T cell receptor (beta chain) was recorded in a study of shared T cell receptors in the human thymus. This CDR3 comprises 13 residues. Trimming removed 4 bases at V and 5 bases at J, with 12 bases between. Germline CDR1 reads SGHRS; CDR2 reads YFSETQ. Produced via immunoSEQ multiplex PCR; TCRdb's table is partial and in-frame only. The table has 700,000 to 750,000 clones, approximately 85% seen once. The same data also contributed to another study, on human thymus T cells. This second study notes: All donors were healthy Finnish infants who were undergoing corrective surgery to treat congenital heart defects. Resections from corrective heart surgery supplied the thymus tissue. Among thymic and blood repertoires, usage of V and J genes appeared biased.

The rearrangement links TRBV5-1 to TRBJ1-2; D uncertain. Specimen: thymocytes. The TCR originated in a girl less than two years old with a congenital heart defect. DNA of the CDR3: TGCGCCAGCAGCGGCTACAGACCTTATGGCTACACCTTC. Protein product: CASSGYRPYGYTF.